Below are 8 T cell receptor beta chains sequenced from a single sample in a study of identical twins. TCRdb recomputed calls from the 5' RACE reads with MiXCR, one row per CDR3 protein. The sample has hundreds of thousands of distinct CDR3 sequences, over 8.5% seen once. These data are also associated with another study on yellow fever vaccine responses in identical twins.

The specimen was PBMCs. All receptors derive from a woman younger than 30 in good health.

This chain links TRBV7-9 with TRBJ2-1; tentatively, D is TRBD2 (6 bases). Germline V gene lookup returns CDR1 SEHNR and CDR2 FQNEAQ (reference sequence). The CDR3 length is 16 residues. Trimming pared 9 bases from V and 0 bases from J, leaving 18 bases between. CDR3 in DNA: TGTGCCAGTACTATAACGGGGGAGAGCTCCTACAATGAGCAGTTCTTC. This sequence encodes CASTITGESSYNEQFF.

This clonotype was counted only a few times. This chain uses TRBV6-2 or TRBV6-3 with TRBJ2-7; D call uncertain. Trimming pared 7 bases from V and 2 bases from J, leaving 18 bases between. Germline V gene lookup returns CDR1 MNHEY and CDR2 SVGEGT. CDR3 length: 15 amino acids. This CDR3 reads CASTPMFMRTYEQYF. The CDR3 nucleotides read TGTGCCAGCACCCCAATGTTTATGAGAACCTACGAGCAGTACTTC.

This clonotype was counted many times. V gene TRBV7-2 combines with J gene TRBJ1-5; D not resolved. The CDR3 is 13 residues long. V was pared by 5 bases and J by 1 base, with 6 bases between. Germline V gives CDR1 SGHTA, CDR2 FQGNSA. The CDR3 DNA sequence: TGTGCCAGCAGCCGGTCAAGCAATCAGCCCCAGCATTTT. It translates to CASSRSSNQPQHF.

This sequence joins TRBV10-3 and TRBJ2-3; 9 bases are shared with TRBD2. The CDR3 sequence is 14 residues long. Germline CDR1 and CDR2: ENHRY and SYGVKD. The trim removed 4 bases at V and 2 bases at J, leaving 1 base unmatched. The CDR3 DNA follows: TGTGCCATCAGTGGGACTAGCGACACAGATACGCAGTATTTT. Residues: CAISGTSDTDTQYF.

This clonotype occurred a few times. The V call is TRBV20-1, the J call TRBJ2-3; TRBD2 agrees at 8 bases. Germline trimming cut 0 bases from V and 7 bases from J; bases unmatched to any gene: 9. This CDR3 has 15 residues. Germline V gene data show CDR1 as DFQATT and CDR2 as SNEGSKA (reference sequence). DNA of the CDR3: TGCAGTGCTAGAGATCGGACGGGGGGGCCACATACGCAGTATTTT. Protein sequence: CSARDRTGGPHTQYF.

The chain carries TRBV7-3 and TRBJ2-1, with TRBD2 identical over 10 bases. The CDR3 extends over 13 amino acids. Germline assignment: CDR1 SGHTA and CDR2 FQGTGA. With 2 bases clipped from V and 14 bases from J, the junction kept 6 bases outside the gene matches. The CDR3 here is CASSLGSGGAEFF. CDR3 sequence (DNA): TGTGCCAGCAGCTTAGGGAGCGGGGGGGCCGAGTTCTTC.

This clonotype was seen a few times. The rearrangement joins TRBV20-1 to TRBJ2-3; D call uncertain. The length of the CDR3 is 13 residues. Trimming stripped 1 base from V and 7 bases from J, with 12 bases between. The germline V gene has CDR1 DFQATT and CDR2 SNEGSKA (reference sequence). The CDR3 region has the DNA TGCAGTGCTAGAGTGGTAATCAAGAATACGCAGTATTTT. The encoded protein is CSARVVIKNTQYF.

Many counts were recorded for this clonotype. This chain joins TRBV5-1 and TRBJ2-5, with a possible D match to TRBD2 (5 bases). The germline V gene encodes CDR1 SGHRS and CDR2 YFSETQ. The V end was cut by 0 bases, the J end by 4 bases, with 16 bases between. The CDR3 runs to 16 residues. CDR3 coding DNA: TGCGCCAGCAGCTTGGGTAGGACCTCCCGGGGAGAGACCCAGTACTTC. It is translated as CASSLGRTSRGETQYF. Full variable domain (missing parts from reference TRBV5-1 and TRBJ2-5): KAGVTQTPRYLIKTRGQQVTLSCSPISGHRSVSWYQQTPGQGLQFLFEYFSETQRNKGNFPGRFSGRQFSNSRSEMNVSTLELGDSALYLCASSLGRTSRGETQYFGPGTRLLVL.